Below are 12 T cell receptor beta chains sequenced from a single sample in a study of response to subunit inactivated influenza vaccine. TCRdb independently ran MiXCR on the RT-PCR reads; one entry per CDR3 protein. The sample has 650,000 or so distinct CDR3 sequences; approximately 14% are singletons. Source: PBMCs from blood, taken around 14 days before vaccination. The receptors originated from a man aged 50-59 years who received an inactivated influenza vaccine.

V usage is TRBV18 and J usage is TRBJ1-1; D possibly corresponds to TRBD1 (6 bases). CDR3 length equals 13 residues. Germline values: CDR1 KGHSH, CDR2 LQKENI. The V and J ends lost 6 bases and 1 base respectively, with 9 bases between them. This CDR3 reads CASSRQENTEAFF. The CDR3 DNA reads TGTGCCAGCTCGCGACAGGAGAACACTGAAGCTTTCTTT.

With regard to this clonotype: One junction end disagrees with the germline gene, perhaps due to a read error. The rearrangement uses TRBV15 and TRBJ1-6, with TRBD1 identical over 8 bases. The CDR3 spans 13 residues. The germline V gene has CDR1 LNHNV and CDR2 YYDKDF (reference sequence). This CDR3 reads CATSRGQGSPPHF. CDR3 nucleotides: TGTGCCACCAGCCGAGGACAGGGATCACCCCCCCACTTT.

In this sample, this clonotype turned up a few times. The V and J genes are TRBV10-2 and TRBJ1-2; 8 bases match TRBD1. Germline V gene data show CDR1 as WSHSY and CDR2 as SAAADI. The CDR3 consists of 13 residues. V shed 10 bases, J shed 4 bases, and the junction held 8 bases outside the gene matches. CDR3 nucleotides: TGCGCCATCAACGACGGGACAGGCTATGGCTACACCTTC. Amino acid sequence: CAINDGTGYGYTF.

There are many counts of this clonotype. V gene TRBV13 combines with J gene TRBJ1-5; possibly TRBD1 for D (5 bases). CDR1 PRHDT and CDR2 FYEKMQ come from the germline V gene (reference sequence). Trimming took 5 bases from V and 6 from J, leaving 8 bases between them. The CDR3 length is 12 residues. The CDR3 DNA sequence: TGTGCCAGCAGCCAGGGTTTTCAGCCCCAGCATTTT. This sequence encodes CASSQGFQPQHF.

The rearrangement uses TRBV20-1 and TRBJ1-5, with D perhaps TRBD1 (5 bases). Trimming left V 3 bases short and J 6 bases short, with 12 bases between. The CDR3 is made up of 13 amino acids. Germline CDR1 reads DFQATT; CDR2 reads SNEGSKA (reference sequence). CDR3 DNA sequence: TGCAGTGCTAGGGCAGGGTCGGTTCAGCCCCAGCATTTT. Translation: CSARAGSVQPQHF.

V usage is TRBV12-3 or TRBV12-4 and J usage is TRBJ2-1; possibly TRBD2 for D (6 bases). The CDR3 totals 14 residues. Trimming removed 5 bases from V and 8 bases from J, with 16 bases in between. As DNA, the CDR3 is TGTGCCAGCAGTCCAGGCGGGGAATGGGATGAGCAGTTCTTC. Its protein product is CASSPGGEWDEQFF.

This clonotype has a handful of counts. The chain couples TRBV7-8 to TRBJ1-2, with D possibly matching TRBD1 (5 bases). This CDR3 is built from 15 residues. Germline CDR1 SGHVS, CDR2 FQNEAQ. The V end lost 5 bases, the J end lost 5 bases, and 18 bases lay between the germline ends. CDR3 loop: CASSGGQGRVYGYTF. The CDR3, as DNA: TGTGCCAGCAGCGGAGGTCAGGGCAGGGTATATGGCTACACCTTC.

The chain couples TRBV19 to TRBJ1-1, with D unresolved. Germline V CDR1 and CDR2: LNHDA, SQIVND (reference sequence). V shed 1 base and J shed 6 bases, with 15 bases lying between them. CDR3 length: 15 residues. The CDR3 loop reads CASSIVGRQKPEAFF. For the CDR3, the DNA is TGTGCCAGTAGTATAGTGGGCCGCCAAAAGCCTGAAGCTTTCTTT.

This clonotype was counted between two and nine times. The rearrangement joins TRBV20-1 to TRBJ1-5; D remains unclear. The V gene's germline CDR1 is DFQATT and CDR2 SNEGSKA (reference sequence). V was clipped by 5 bases and J by 2 bases, with 10 bases between them. The CDR3 runs 13 residues. The CDR3 region has the DNA TGCAGTGCTCACGCAGAGGGCAATCAGCCCCAGCATTTT. Translation: CSAHAEGNQPQHF.

The chain employs TRBV7-2 and TRBJ2-1; the match to TRBD2 covers 11 bases. CDR1 and CDR2 from the germline V gene are SGHTA and FQGNSA. The CDR3 totals 17 residues. V gave up 0 bases and J gave up 8 bases; unmatched junction bases: 9. The CDR3 sequence: CASSLAWLAGGGDEQFF. The CDR3 nucleotides are TGTGCCAGCAGCTTAGCGTGGCTAGCGGGGGGCGGGGATGAGCAGTTCTTC.

There are a few counts of this clonotype. This chain connects TRBV28 to TRBJ2-7; 7 nucleotides agree with TRBD1. The CDR3 contains 16 residues. Trimming removed 2 bases from V and 2 bases from J; junction bases left unmatched: 9. Germline V lookup: CDR1 MDHEN, CDR2 SYDVKM. The CDR3, as DNA: TGTGCCAGCAGTTTAGTGGGGACAGCGGTAACCTACGAGCAGTACTTC. Amino acid sequence: CASSLVGTAVTYEQYF.

This rearrangement joins TRBV2 to TRBJ2-3, with TRBD2 matching over 9 bases. The CDR3 runs to 16 residues. In germline, CDR1 is SNHLY, CDR2 FYNNEI. After removal of 2 bases from V and 4 bases from J, the junction contained 7 bases not matched to a gene. Written as DNA, the CDR3 is TGTGCCAGCAGTGAAAAGCGGGGGGCCCCTCCAGATACGCAGTATTTT. Protein: CASSEKRGAPPDTQYF.